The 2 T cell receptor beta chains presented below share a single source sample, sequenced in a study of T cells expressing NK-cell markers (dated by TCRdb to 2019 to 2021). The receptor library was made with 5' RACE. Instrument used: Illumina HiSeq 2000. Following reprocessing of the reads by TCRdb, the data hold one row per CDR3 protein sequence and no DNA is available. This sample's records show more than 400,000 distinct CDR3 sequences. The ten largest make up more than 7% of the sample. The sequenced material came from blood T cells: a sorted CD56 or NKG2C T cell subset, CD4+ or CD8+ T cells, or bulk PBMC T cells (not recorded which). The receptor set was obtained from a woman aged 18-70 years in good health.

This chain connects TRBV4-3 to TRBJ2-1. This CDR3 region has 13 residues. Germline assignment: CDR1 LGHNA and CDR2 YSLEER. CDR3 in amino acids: CASSQVVEYEQFF.

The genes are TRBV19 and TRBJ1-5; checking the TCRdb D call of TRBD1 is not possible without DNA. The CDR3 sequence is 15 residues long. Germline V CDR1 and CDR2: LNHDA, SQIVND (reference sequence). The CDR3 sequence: CASTRPGAGNQPQHF.